This TCR beta chain originates from a study of regulatory T cells in long-lasting Graves disease. Combining iRepertoire HTBI primers with Arm-PCR of CDR3 regions, the authors built TCR beta libraries. Each CDR3 protein gets one entry after TCRdb re-called the multiplex PCR reads with MiXCR. The sample shows about 440,000 distinct CDR3 sequences, about 15% of them seen only once. The ends were cut back, 4 bases at V and 3 bases at J, with 12 bases in the middle. Germline CDR1 SQVTM, CDR2 ANQGSEA. This CDR3 region has 13 residues. Time point indicated: newly diagnosed GD, antithyroid drugs for less than 3 months. RNA from PBMCs was the source of the TCR library. These data were also filed under a second study, of T cells in Graves' hyperthyroidism and ophthalmopathy.

The material was peripheral blood mononuclear cells (PBMCs), obtained at new diagnosis, from a patient treated with antithyroid drugs. V and J are TRBV29-1 and TRBJ1-1, with D perhaps TRBD1 (5 bases). This receptor was taken from a woman between 25 and 40 years old with Graves disease. The CDR3 sequence is CSVVGGAHTEAFF. In DNA form, the CDR3 reads TGCAGCGTTGTGGGGGGAGCTCACACTGAAGCTTTCTTT.